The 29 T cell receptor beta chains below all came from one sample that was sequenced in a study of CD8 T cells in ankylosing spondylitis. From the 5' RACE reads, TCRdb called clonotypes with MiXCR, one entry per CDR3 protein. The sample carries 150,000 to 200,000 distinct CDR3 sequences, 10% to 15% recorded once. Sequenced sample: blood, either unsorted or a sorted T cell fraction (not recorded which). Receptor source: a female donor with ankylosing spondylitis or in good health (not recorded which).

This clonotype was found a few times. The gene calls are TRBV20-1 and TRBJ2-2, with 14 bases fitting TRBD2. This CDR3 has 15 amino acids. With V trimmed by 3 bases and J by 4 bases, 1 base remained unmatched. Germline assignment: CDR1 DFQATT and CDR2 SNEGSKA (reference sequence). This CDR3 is CSARGLAGVTGELFF. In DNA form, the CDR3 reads TGCAGTGCTAGGGGACTAGCGGGAGTCACCGGGGAGCTGTTTTTT.

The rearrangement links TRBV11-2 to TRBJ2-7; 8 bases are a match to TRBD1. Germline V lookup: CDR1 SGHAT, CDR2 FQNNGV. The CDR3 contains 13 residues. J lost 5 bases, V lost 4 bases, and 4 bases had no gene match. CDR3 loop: CASSYGQGNEQYF. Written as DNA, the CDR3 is TGTGCCAGCAGCTACGGACAGGGTAACGAGCAGTACTTC.

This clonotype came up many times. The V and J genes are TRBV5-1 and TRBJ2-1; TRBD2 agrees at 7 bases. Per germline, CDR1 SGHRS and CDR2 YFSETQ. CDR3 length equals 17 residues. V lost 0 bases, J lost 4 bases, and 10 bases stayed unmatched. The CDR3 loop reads CASSLGSLAELYNEQFF. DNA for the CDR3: TGCGCCAGCAGCTTGGGGAGTCTAGCGGAACTTTACAATGAGCAGTTCTTC.

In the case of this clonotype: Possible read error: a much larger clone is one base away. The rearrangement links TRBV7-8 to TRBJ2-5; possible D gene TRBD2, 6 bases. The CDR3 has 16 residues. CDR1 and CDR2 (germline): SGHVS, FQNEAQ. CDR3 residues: CASSLRTGTEGEAQYF. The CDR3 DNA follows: TGTGCCAGCAGCTTGAGAACCGGGACTGAGGGAGAGGCCCAGTACTTC.

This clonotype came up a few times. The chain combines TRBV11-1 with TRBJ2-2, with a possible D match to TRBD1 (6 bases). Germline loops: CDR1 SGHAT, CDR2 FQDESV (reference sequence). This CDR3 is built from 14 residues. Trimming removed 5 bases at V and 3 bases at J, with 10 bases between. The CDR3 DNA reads TGTGCCAGCAGCGTAAACAGGGACACCGGGGAGCTGTTTTTT. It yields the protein CASSVNRDTGELFF.

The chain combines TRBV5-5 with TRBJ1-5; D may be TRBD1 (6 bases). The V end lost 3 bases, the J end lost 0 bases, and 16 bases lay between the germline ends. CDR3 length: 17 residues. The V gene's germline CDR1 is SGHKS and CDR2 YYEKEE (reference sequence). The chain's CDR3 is CASSSGAGADSNQPQHF. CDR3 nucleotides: TGTGCCAGCAGCTCCGGTGCGGGGGCAGATAGCAATCAGCCCCAGCATTTT.

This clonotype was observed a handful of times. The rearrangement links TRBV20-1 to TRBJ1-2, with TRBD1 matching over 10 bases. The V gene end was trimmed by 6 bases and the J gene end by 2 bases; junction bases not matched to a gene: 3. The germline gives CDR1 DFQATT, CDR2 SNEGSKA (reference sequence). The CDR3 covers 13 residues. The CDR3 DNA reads TGCAGTGCGCCGGACAGGGGGAACTATGGCTACACCTTC. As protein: CSAPDRGNYGYTF.

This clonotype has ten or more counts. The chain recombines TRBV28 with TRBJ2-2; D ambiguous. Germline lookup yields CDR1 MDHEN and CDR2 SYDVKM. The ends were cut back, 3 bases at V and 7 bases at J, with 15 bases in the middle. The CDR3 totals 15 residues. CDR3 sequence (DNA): TGTGCCAGCAGTTTTGCCGGGTCTCTGGGCGGGGAGCTGTTTTTT. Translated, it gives CASSFAGSLGGELFF.

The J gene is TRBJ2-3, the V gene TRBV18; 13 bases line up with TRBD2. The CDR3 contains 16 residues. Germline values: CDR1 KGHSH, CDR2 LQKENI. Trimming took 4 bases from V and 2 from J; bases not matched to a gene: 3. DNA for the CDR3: TGTGCCAGCTCACACGGGACTAGCGGGAACACAGATACGCAGTATTTT. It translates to CASSHGTSGNTDTQYF.

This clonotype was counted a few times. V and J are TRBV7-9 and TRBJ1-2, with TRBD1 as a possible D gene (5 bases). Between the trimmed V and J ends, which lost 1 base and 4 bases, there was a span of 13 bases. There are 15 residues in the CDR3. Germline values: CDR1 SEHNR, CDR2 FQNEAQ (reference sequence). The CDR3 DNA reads TGTGCCAGCAGCTTAGACTCGGGGGAAGTCTATGGCTACACCTTC. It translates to CASSLDSGEVYGYTF. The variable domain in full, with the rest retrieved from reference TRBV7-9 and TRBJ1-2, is DTGVSQNPRHKITKRGQNVTFRCDPISEHNRLYWYRQTLGQGPEFLTYFQNEAQLEKSRLLSDRFSAERPKGSFSTLEIQRTEQGDSAMYLCASSLDSGEVYGYTFGSGTRLTVV.

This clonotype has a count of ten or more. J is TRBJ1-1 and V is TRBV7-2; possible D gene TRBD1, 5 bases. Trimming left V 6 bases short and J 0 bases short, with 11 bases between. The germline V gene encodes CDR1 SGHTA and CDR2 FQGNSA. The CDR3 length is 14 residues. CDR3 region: CASRPRVVNTEAFF. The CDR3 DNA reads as TGTGCCAGCAGGCCCAGGGTAGTGAACACTGAAGCTTTCTTT.

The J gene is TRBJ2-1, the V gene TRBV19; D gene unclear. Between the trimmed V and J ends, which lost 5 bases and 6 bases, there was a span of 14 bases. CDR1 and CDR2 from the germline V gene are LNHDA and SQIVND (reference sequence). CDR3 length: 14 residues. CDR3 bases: TGTGCCAGTAGTCTGGGGATAAGCCTCAATGAGCAGTTCTTC. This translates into CASSLGISLNEQFF.

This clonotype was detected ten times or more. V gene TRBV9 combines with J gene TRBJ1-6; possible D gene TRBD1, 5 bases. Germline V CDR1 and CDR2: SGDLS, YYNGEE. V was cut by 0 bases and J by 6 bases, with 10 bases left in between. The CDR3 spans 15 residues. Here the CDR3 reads CASSVEGRANSPLHF. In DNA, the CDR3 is TGTGCCAGCAGCGTAGAGGGCAGGGCTAATTCACCCCTCCACTTT. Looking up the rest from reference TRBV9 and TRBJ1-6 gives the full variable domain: DSGVTQTPKHLITATGQRVTLRCSPRSGDLSVYWYQQSLDQGLQFLIQYYNGEERAKGNILERFSAQQFPDLHSELNLSSLELGDSALYFCASSVEGRANSPLHFGNGTRLTVT.

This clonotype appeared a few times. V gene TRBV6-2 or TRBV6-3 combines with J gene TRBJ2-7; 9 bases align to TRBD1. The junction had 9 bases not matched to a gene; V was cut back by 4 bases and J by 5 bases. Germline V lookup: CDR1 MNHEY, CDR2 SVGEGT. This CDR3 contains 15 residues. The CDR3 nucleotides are TGTGCCAGCAGTTCCGGGACAGGGTCTGTGAACGAGCAGTACTTC. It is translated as CASSSGTGSVNEQYF.

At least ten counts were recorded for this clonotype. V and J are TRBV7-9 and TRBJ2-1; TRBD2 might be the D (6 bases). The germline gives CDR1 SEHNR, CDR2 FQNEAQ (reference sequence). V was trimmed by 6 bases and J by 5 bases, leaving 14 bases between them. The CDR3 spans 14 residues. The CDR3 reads CASSRDSINNEQFF. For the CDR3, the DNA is TGTGCCAGCAGTAGGGACTCAATCAACAATGAGCAGTTCTTC. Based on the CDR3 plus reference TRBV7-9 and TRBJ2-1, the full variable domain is DTGVSQNPRHKITKRGQNVTFRCDPISEHNRLYWYRQTLGQGPEFLTYFQNEAQLEKSRLLSDRFSAERPKGSFSTLEIQRTEQGDSAMYLCASSRDSINNEQFFGPGTRLTVL.

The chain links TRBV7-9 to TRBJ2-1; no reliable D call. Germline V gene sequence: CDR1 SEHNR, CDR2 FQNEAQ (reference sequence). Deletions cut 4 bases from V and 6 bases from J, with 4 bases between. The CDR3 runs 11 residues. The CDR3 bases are TGTGCCAGCAGCTCAAGCAATGAGCAGTTCTTC. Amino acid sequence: CASSSSNEQFF. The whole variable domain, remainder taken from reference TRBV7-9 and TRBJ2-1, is DTGVSQNPRHKITKRGQNVTFRCDPISEHNRLYWYRQTLGQGPEFLTYFQNEAQLEKSRLLSDRFSAERPKGSFSTLEIQRTEQGDSAMYLCASSSSNEQFFGPGTRLTVL.

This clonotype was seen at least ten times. The CDR3 reads CATSGGIFNTQYF. Here the CDR3 DNA reads TGTGCCACCAGTGGGGGTATTTTCAATACGCAGTATTTT. The gene calls are TRBV24-1 and TRBJ2-3; D unclear. Germline V gene lookup returns CDR1 KGHDR and CDR2 SFDVKD. V was pared by 5 bases and J by 7 bases, with 12 bases between. The CDR3 consists of 13 residues.

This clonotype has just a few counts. Written as DNA, the CDR3 is TGCAGTGCTAGAGATCTGGCTAGCGGGATTGAGCAGTTCTTC. The encoded protein is CSARDLASGIEQFF. This chain links TRBV20-1 with TRBJ2-1, with 9 bases that match TRBD2. The germline CDR1 and CDR2 sequences are DFQATT and SNEGSKA (reference sequence). This CDR3 spans 14 amino acids. After removal of 0 bases from V and 9 bases from J, the junction contained 6 bases not matched to a gene.

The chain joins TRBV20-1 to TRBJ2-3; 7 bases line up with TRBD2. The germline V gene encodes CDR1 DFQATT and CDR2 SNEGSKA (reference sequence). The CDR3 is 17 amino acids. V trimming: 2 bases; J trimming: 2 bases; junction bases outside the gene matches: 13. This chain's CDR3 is CSARLTSKEQLTDTQYF. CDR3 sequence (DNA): TGCAGTGCTAGACTGACTAGCAAAGAGCAACTCACAGATACGCAGTATTTT.

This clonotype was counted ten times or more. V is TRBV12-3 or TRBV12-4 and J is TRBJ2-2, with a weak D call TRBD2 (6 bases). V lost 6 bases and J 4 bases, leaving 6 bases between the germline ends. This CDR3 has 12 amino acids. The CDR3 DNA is TGTGCCAGCAGGGGGGGCACCGGGGAGCTGTTTTTT. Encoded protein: CASRGGTGELFF.

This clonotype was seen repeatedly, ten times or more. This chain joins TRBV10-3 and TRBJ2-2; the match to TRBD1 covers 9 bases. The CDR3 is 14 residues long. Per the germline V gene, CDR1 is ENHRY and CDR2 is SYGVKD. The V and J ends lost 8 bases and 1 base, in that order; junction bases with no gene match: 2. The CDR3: CAIGGQGNTGELFF. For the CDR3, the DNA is TGTGCCATCGGGGGACAGGGGAACACCGGGGAGCTGTTTTTT.

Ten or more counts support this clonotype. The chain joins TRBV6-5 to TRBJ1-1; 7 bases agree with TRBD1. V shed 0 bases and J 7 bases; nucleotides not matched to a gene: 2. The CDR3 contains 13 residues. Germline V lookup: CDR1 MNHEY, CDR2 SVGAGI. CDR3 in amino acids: CASSYSTGNEAFF. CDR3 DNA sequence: TGTGCCAGCAGTTACTCGACAGGGAATGAAGCTTTCTTT.

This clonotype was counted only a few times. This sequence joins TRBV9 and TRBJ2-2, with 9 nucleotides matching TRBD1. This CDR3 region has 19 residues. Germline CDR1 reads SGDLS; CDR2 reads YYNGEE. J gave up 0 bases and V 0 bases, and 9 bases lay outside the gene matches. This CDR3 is CASSVAGTGRGSNTGELFF. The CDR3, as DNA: TGTGCCAGCAGCGTAGCCGGGACAGGGCGAGGGTCGAACACCGGGGAGCTGTTTTTT.

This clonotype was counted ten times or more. The CDR3 DNA reads TGTGCCAGCACCAACAGTAGGGGCGAGCAGTACTTC. Amino acids: CASTNSRGEQYF. This sequence joins TRBV9 and TRBJ2-7; D might be TRBD1 (5 bases). The CDR3 extends over 12 amino acids. Per the germline V gene, CDR1 is SGDLS and CDR2 is YYNGEE. V lost 6 bases and J 6 bases, leaving 13 bases between the germline ends.

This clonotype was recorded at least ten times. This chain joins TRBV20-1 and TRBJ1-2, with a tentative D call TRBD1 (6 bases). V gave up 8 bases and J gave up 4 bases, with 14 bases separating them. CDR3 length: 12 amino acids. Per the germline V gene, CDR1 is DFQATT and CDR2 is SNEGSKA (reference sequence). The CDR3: CSITGSSYGYTF. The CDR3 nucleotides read TGCAGTATCACAGGGAGTAGCTATGGCTACACCTTC.

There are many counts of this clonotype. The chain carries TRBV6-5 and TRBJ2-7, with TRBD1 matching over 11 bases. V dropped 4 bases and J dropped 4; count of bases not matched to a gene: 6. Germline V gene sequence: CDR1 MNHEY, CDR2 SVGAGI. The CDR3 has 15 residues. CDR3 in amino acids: CASSSRDRGYYEQYF. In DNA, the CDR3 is TGTGCCAGCAGTTCCCGGGACAGGGGGTATTACGAGCAGTACTTC.

CDR3 sequence: CASSLSAGTRPLEQYF. The CDR3 DNA reads as TGCGCCAGCAGCCTATCAGCCGGGACTAGACCGCTCGAGCAGTACTTC. This chain connects TRBV4-3 to TRBJ2-7; 8 bases match TRBD2. In germline, CDR1 is LGHNA, CDR2 YSLEER. Unmatched junction bases numbered 14, after V lost 4 bases and J lost 6 bases. The length of the CDR3 is 16 residues.

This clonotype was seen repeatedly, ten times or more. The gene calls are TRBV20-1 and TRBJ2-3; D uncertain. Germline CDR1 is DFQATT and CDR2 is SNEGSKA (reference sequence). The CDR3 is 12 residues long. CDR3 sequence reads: CSVPRVGDTQYF. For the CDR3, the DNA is TGCTCAGTGCCCCGCGTGGGAGATACGCAGTATTTT.

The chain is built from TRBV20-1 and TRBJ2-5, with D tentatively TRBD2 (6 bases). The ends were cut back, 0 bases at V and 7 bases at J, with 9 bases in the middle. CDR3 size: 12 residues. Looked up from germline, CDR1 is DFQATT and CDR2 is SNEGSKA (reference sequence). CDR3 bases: TGCAGTGCTAGAGACAGGAGGGGGACCCAGTACTTC. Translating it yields CSARDRRGTQYF.